This entry describes one TCR beta chain. As yet, its antigen is unknown. This sample was taken from a study of cytomegalovirus exposure and HLA in healthy donors. Whole-study context: Most genotyped donors, around 78% of more than 300, had Caucasian-associated genetic ancestry.

The PCR made use of 60 Vbeta and 13 Jbeta primers. The repertoire was sequenced with immunoSEQ multiplex PCR; TCRdb's copy has only in-frame clones and lacks some. The sample has some 200,000 clones, 60% to 80% seen once. V was clipped by 3 bases and J by 8 bases; unmatched bases: 4. This CDR3 is built from 13 residues. Germline assignment: CDR1 SEHNR and CDR2 FQNEAQ (reference sequence). Findings of the study overall: Accurate HLA-A and HLA-B prediction from TCR beta sequences was reported for most subjects. A cluster of highly shared sequence variants was likely a sequencing artifact.

The source material was PBMCs. This clonotype was sampled from a man in his forties in good health and CMV-seronegative. The rearrangement joins TRBV7-9 to TRBJ2-1, with 7 bases lining up with TRBD1. The CDR3 region has the DNA TGTGCCAGCAGCTTTACAGGGGTTTATGAGCAGTTCTTC. Its translation is CASSFTGVYEQFF. The full variable domain, completed using reference TRBV7-9 and TRBJ2-1, is DTGVSQNPRHKITKRGQNVTFRCDPISEHNRLYWYRQTLGQGPEFLTYFQNEAQLEKSRLLSDRFSAERPKGSFSTLEIQRTEQGDSAMYLCASSFTGVYEQFFGPGTRLTVL.